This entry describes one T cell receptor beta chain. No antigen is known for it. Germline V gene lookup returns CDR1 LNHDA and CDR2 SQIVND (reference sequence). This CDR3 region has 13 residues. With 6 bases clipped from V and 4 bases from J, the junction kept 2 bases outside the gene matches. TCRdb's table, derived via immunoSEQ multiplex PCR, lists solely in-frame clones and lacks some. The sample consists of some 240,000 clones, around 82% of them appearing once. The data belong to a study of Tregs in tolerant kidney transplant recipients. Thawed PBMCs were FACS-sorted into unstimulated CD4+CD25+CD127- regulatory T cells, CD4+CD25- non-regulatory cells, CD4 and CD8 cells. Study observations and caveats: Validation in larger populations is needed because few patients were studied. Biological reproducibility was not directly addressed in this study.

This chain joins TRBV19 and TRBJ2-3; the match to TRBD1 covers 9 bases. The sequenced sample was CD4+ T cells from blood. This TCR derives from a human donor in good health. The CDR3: CASSRTGADTQYF. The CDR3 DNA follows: TGTGCCAGTAGCCGGACAGGGGCAGATACGCAGTATTTT.